The sequence of this TCR beta chain was determined in a study of long-term antiretroviral therapy in people with HIV. The wider study: In the earliest collections, sampling predates the 2015 immediate-ART recommendation by about a decade.

Findings of the study overall: Investigators report no available data on ART adherence, viral resistance or therapy changes.

The assay used was immunoSEQ (version v3.0), run at survey level. Sequencing used immunoSEQ multiplex PCR; TCRdb keeps in-frame clones, though not all of them. The sample has about 35,000 clones, approximately 74% seen once. The study drew at least one pre-ART and at least two post-ART PBMC samples from every donor. Concerning this clone itself: Its antigen is not identified.

The V segment lost 0 bases and the J segment 1 base; nucleotides outside the gene matches: 5. This CDR3 spans 17 amino acids. Looked up from germline, CDR1 is SGHRS and CDR2 is YFSETQ. The sequencing used unsorted PBMCs, collected 3 years after starting antiretroviral therapy. This TCR derives from a man aged 45-60 years with HIV. The J gene is TRBJ2-3, the V gene TRBV5-1; 10 bases fit TRBD2. The CDR3 here is CASSLEAGGLGTDTQYF. In DNA, the CDR3 is TGCGCCAGCAGCTTGGAAGCGGGGGGGTTGGGCACAGATACGCAGTATTTT.